This TCR beta chain stems from a study of blood T cell repertoires in COVID-19. Germline V gene data show CDR1 as MNHEY and CDR2 as SVGAGI. CDR3 length equals 14 residues. Trimming took off 4 bases at V and 5 bases at J, with 13 bases between the two ends. Data came from immunoSEQ multiplex PCR; TCRdb stores just in-frame clones and leaves some out. The repertoire holds about 100,000 clones, just over 90% seen once, with roughly 2.1% in the top ten. The sample was peripheral blood. The clonotype originates from a man aged 50 to 60 with active COVID-19. The V call is TRBV6-5, the J call TRBJ2-3; the D gene is possibly TRBD2 (6 bases). CDR3 residues: CASSFQGGEDTQYF. For the CDR3, the DNA is TGTGCCAGCAGTTTTCAGGGAGGTGAAGATACGCAGTATTTT.